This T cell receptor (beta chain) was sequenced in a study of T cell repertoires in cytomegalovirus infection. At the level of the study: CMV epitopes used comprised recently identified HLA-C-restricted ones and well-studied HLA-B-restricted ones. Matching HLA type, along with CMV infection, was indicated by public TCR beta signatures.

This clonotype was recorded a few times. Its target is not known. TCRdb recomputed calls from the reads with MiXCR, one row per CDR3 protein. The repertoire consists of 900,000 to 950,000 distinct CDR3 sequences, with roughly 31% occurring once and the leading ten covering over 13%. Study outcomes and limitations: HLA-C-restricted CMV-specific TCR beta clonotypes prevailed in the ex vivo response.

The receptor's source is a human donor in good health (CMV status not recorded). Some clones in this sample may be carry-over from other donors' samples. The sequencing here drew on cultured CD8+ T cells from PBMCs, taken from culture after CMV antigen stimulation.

The CDR3 reads CASSPGMGGNIQYF. In nucleotides, the CDR3 is TGTGCCAGCAGCCCGGGGATGGGGGGTAACATTCAGTACTTC. V and J are TRBV7-8 and TRBJ2-4; D is perhaps TRBD2 (6 bases). Germline CDR1 is SGHVS and CDR2 is FQNEAQ. The CDR3 contains 14 residues. Trimming removed 5 bases from V and 7 bases from J, with 15 bases in between.